This T cell receptor (beta chain) comes out of a study of radiotherapy plus CTLA-4 blockade in lung cancer. The germline gives CDR1 SQVTM, CDR2 ANQGSEA. V dropped 6 bases and J dropped 6; count of bases not matched to a gene: 13. The CDR3 has 14 residues. The table came from immunoSEQ multiplex PCR; TCRdb's copy has only in-frame clones and leaves some out. The sample holds approximately 98,000 clones, approximately 85% seen once. V and J are TRBV29-1 and TRBJ2-7; 8 positions match TRBD1. The source material was peripheral blood, sampled from a patient treated with radiotherapy plus ipilimumab. The clonotype was recovered from a human donor with non-small cell lung cancer who had a partial response to radiotherapy plus ipilimumab. The CDR3 region has the DNA TGCAGCGTATTAGTCCGGGACAGGCGTTCCGAGCAGTACTTC. It codes for CSVLVRDRRSEQYF.